A single sample is the source of the 26 T cell receptor beta chains below, sequenced in a study of shared clonotypes between healthy human individuals. Profiled with immunoSEQ multiplex PCR; TCRdb holds only in-frame clones, not every one. Of roughly 2 million clones listed, 90% to 95% are singletons. Specimen: naive CD4+ T cells sorted from blood. The subset here: CD45RA+ positively selected. Receptor source: a man younger than 30 in good health.

About this clone: The same CDR3 is also encoded by other DNA sequences in this sample. This rearrangement joins TRBV11-2 to TRBJ2-7, with no clear D. CDR1 and CDR2 (germline): SGHAT, FQNNGV. This CDR3 is 14 amino acids long. V lost 0 bases, J lost 4 bases, and 10 bases lay in between. The CDR3: CASSLDGISYEQYF. In DNA form, the CDR3 reads TGTGCCAGCAGCTTAGATGGAATCTCTTACGAGCAGTACTTC.

Remarks on this clone: This CDR3 is also generated by other DNA sequences in the sample. V gene TRBV6-6 combines with J gene TRBJ2-7; TRBD1 aligns across 7 bases. This CDR3 region has 14 residues. With V trimmed by 2 bases and J by 2 bases, 3 bases remained unmatched. Germline lookup yields CDR1 MNHNY and CDR2 SVGAGI (reference sequence). The CDR3 loop reads CASSYGTETYEQYF. In nucleotides, the CDR3 is TGTGCCAGCAGTTACGGGACAGAAACCTACGAGCAGTACTTC.

The chain combines TRBV4-3 with TRBJ1-1; D gene uncertain. CDR3 size: 13 residues. V was trimmed by 0 bases and J by 8 bases, leaving 10 bases between them. Germline V lookup: CDR1 LGHNA, CDR2 YSLEER. CDR3 DNA sequence: TGCGCCAGCAGCCAAGAGTCAGGCAGGGAAGCTTTCTTT. Translating gives CASSQESGREAFF.

The chain recombines TRBV25-1 with TRBJ2-5; D call uncertain. Germline V lookup: CDR1 MGHDK, CDR2 SYGVNS. V was trimmed by 6 bases and J by 5 bases, leaving 10 bases between them. The CDR3 spans 12 residues. The CDR3 loop is CASRGYGETQYF. CDR3 DNA: TGTGCCAGCAGAGGTTACGGGGAGACCCAGTACTTC.

The CDR3 here is CASGLTNSFEQYF. CDR3 DNA: TGTGCTAGTGGTCTCACGAACAGCTTCGAGCAGTACTTC. The chain recombines TRBV12-5 with TRBJ2-7; D unclear. Trimming shortened V by 5 bases and J by 6 bases, and 14 bases separated the two germline ends. This CDR3 is built from 13 residues. Germline lookup yields CDR1 LGHNT and CDR2 FRNRAP. The complete variable domain, with remaining parts taken from reference TRBV12-5 and TRBJ2-7, reads DARVTQTPRHKVTEMGQEVTMRCQPILGHNTVFWYRQTMMQGLELLAYFRNRAPLDDSGMPKDRFSAEMPDATLATLKIQPSEPRDSAVYFCASGLTNSFEQYFGPGTRLTVT.

This chain connects TRBV30 to TRBJ2-2; D is perhaps TRBD1 (5 bases). The ends were cut back, 2 bases at V and 2 bases at J, with 9 bases in the middle. Germline V gene lookup returns CDR1 GTSNPN and CDR2 SVGIG (reference sequence). CDR3 length equals 14 residues. CDR3 sequence (DNA): TGTGCCTGGAGTTACGACAGAAACACCGGGGAGCTGTTTTTT. Its translation is CAWSYDRNTGELFF.

This clone has just one count. J is TRBJ2-3 and V is TRBV4-1; D remains unclear. The CDR3 covers 15 residues. Germline CDR1 and CDR2: MGHRA and YSYEKL. The V end lost 2 bases, the J end lost 6 bases, and 15 bases lay between the germline ends. The DNA of the CDR3 is TGCGCCAGCAGCCAAACGCGCTTTCCCATGGATACGCAGTATTTT. Protein sequence: CASSQTRFPMDTQYF.

J is TRBJ2-3 and V is TRBV6-5, with D unresolved. CDR1 is MNHEY, CDR2 SVGAGI, per germline. CDR3 length: 13 residues. Trimming removed 6 bases from V and 1 base from J, with 8 bases in between. CDR3 DNA sequence: TGTGCCAGCAGGGACCCCGGCACAGATACGCAGTATTTT. Translating gives CASRDPGTDTQYF.

V usage is TRBV11-2 and J usage is TRBJ1-5, with TRBD1 identical over 11 bases. The CDR3 spans 15 residues. Germline loops: CDR1 SGHAT, CDR2 FQNNGV. With 4 bases clipped from V and 6 bases from J, the junction kept 5 bases outside the gene matches. The DNA of the CDR3 is TGTGCCAGCAGCTCGGACAGGGGGCTCACTCAGCCCCAGCATTTT. Amino acids: CASSSDRGLTQPQHF.

This chain uses TRBV30 with TRBJ1-5; possible D gene TRBD1, 6 bases. The V gene lost 1 base and the J gene lost 5 bases, with 9 bases spanning the gap. Germline lookup yields CDR1 GTSNPN and CDR2 SVGIG (reference sequence). This CDR3 contains 13 residues. The CDR3 DNA reads as TGTGCCTGGAGTGGAGAGGGGGATCAGCCCCAGCATTTT. Residues: CAWSGEGDQPQHF.

The chain joins TRBV28 to TRBJ1-3, with D unresolved. Germline CDR1 is MDHEN and CDR2 is SYDVKM. Between the trimmed V and J ends, which lost 2 bases and 0 bases, there was a span of 11 bases. The CDR3 covers 16 residues. Here the CDR3 DNA reads TGTGCCAGCAGTTTAATTCCAGGATACTCTGGAAACACCATATATTTT. It yields the protein CASSLIPGYSGNTIYF. The full variable domain, its missing parts supplied by reference TRBV28 and TRBJ1-3, is DVKVTQSSRYLVKRTGEKVFLECVQDMDHENMFWYRQDPGLGLRLIYFSYDVKMKEKGDIPEGYSVSREKKERFSLILESASTNQTSMYLCASSLIPGYSGNTIYFGEGSWLTVV.

This rearrangement joins TRBV6-5 to TRBJ2-7; the D gene could be TRBD1 or TRBD2 (7 bases each). This CDR3 is 16 amino acids long. Germline CDR1 MNHEY, CDR2 SVGAGI. The V and J ends lost 4 bases and 5 bases respectively, with 21 bases between them. The CDR3 protein is CASSSAAGGARNEQYF. Here the CDR3 DNA reads TGTGCCAGCAGTTCCGCAGCAGGGGGGGCAAGGAACGAGCAGTACTTC.

With regard to this clone: The same CDR3 can be traced to other DNA sequences in this sample. The chain joins TRBV5-4 to TRBJ2-7, with D perhaps being TRBD1 or TRBD2 (5 bases each). V lost 0 bases and J 7 bases, leaving 8 bases between the germline ends. Germline V gene lookup returns CDR1 SGHNT and CDR2 YYREEE (reference sequence). This CDR3 is built from 12 residues. The CDR3 reads CASSLGGPEQYF. Written as DNA, the CDR3 is TGTGCCAGCAGCTTGGGGGGACCAGAGCAGTACTTC.

This sequence joins TRBV4-1 and TRBJ2-7; the D is unclear. The CDR3 length is 13 residues. Per germline, CDR1 MGHRA and CDR2 YSYEKL. V lost 1 base and J lost 6, with 10 bases in between. The CDR3 coding sequence is TGCGCCAGCAGCCAAGTATCCGTGGGCGAGCAGTACTTC. Amino acid sequence: CASSQVSVGEQYF.

The count of this clone is one. The gene calls are TRBV25-1 and TRBJ1-3; 9 nucleotides line up with TRBD1. The junction had 0 bases not matched to a gene; V was cut back by 4 bases and J by 2 bases. The CDR3 sequence is 14 residues long. From germline, CDR1 is MGHDK and CDR2 SYGVNS. The CDR3 sequence: CASSGTGAGNTIYF. CDR3 sequence (DNA): TGTGCCAGCAGTGGGACAGGGGCTGGAAACACCATATATTTT.

The chain uses TRBV23-1 and TRBJ2-6, with D possibly being TRBD2 (6 bases). TRBV23-1 is classed as an ORF, of uncertain function. The CDR3 extends over 22 amino acids. Trimming pared 4 bases from V and 1 base from J, leaving 29 bases between. The CDR3: CASSLSGEEIRDPASGANVLTF. CDR3 nucleotide sequence: TGCGCCAGCAGTCTGTCGGGAGAGGAGATCAGAGATCCCGCATCTGGGGCCAACGTCCTGACTTTC.

The chain links TRBV7-6 to TRBJ2-2; the match to TRBD1 covers 7 bases. The J segment lost 0 bases and the V segment lost 5 bases, leaving 3 bases of the junction unmatched. Germline CDR1 SGHVS, CDR2 FNYEAQ. The CDR3 contains 15 residues. CDR3 nucleotide sequence: TGTGCCAGCAGCCGAGACAGGGCGAACACCGGGGAGCTGTTTTTT. Protein product: CASSRDRANTGELFF.

CDR3 sequence: CASSSGTESYEQYF. The CDR3 DNA sequence: TGTGCCAGCAGCTCCGGGACGGAGTCCTACGAGCAGTACTTC. The chain employs TRBV7-8 and TRBJ2-7; D possibly matches TRBD1 or TRBD2 (5 bases each). Germline assignment: CDR1 SGHVS and CDR2 FQNEAQ. Between the trimmed V and J ends, which lost 4 bases and 1 base, there was a span of 11 bases. This CDR3 has 14 residues.

The V call is TRBV7-2, the J call TRBJ2-3, with D perhaps matching TRBD1 or TRBD2 (5 bases each). V was cut by 5 bases and J by 14 bases, with 23 bases left in between. The CDR3 totals 14 residues. Germline values: CDR1 SGHTA, CDR2 FQGNSA. The CDR3 reads CASSPTGTTPGPYF. In nucleotides, the CDR3 is TGTGCCAGCAGCCCAACGGGGACGACCCCCGGTCCGTATTTT.

The V and J genes are TRBV6-5 and TRBJ2-7, with D uncertain. V gave up 5 bases and J gave up 1 base, with 9 bases separating them. The germline gives CDR1 MNHEY, CDR2 SVGAGI. The CDR3 has 13 amino acids. The CDR3 coding sequence is TGTGCCAGCAGTCACGGTCCTTCCTACGAGCAGTACTTC. It translates to CASSHGPSYEQYF.

The chain has TRBV11-2 and TRBJ2-3, with D tentatively TRBD1 or TRBD2 (7 bases each). The length of the CDR3 is 14 residues. Between the trimmed V and J ends, which lost 5 bases and 4 bases, there was a span of 13 bases. Germline CDR1 and CDR2: SGHAT and FQNNGV. The CDR3 loop reads CASSPRGRADTQYF. As DNA, the CDR3 is TGTGCCAGCAGCCCCAGGGGGAGGGCAGATACGCAGTATTTT.

The chain recombines TRBV6-1 with TRBJ2-1; the D gene is possibly TRBD2 (7 bases). Germline V gene data show CDR1 as MNHNS and CDR2 as SASEGT. With 0 bases removed from V and 5 bases from J, the gap between germline ends came to 14 bases. This CDR3 contains 16 residues. The CDR3 here is CASSEAGGGQDNEQFF. In DNA form, the CDR3 reads TGTGCCAGCAGTGAAGCGGGCGGGGGCCAGGACAATGAGCAGTTCTTC.

This clone was detected a few times. The chain carries TRBV5-1 and TRBJ2-7, with D maybe TRBD1 (5 bases). The CDR3 is made up of 15 amino acids. Trimming removed 3 bases from V and 4 bases from J, with 17 bases in between. CDR1 SGHRS and CDR2 YFSETQ come from the germline V gene. The DNA of the CDR3 is TGCGCCAGCAGCTCGACGACAGCAAGTTTTTACGAGCAGTACTTC. Translated, it gives CASSSTTASFYEQYF.

With respect to this clone: The sample contains more than one DNA sequence encoding this CDR3. The rearrangement uses TRBV27 and TRBJ2-7; TRBD2 matches 11 bases. CDR1 and CDR2 (germline): MNHEY, SMNVEV (reference sequence). V was pared by 5 bases and J by 4 bases, with 7 bases of the junction left unmatched. The CDR3 loop spans 15 amino acids. CDR3 residues: CASSLGLAGSYEQYF. The CDR3 coding sequence is TGTGCCAGCAGTCTCGGACTAGCGGGCTCATACGAGCAGTACTTC.

To note about this clone: Other DNA sequences of this sample code for an identical CDR3. The J gene is TRBJ2-3, the V gene TRBV2; 13 bases align to TRBD2. V shed 0 bases and J 3 bases; nucleotides not matched to a gene: 0. The germline V gene has CDR1 SNHLY and CDR2 FYNNEI. The CDR3 loop spans 16 amino acids. CDR3: CASSEALAGGTDTQYF. CDR3 coding DNA: TGTGCCAGCAGTGAAGCACTAGCGGGAGGGACAGATACGCAGTATTTT.

The chain uses TRBV30 and TRBJ2-5; D uncertain. CDR1 and CDR2 from the germline V gene are GTSNPN and SVGIG (reference sequence). The CDR3 has 12 residues. Trimming pared 2 bases from V and 5 bases from J, leaving 9 bases between. The CDR3 nucleotides read TGTGCCTGGAGTCCAATCGGTGAGACCCAGTACTTC. Translated, it gives CAWSPIGETQYF.